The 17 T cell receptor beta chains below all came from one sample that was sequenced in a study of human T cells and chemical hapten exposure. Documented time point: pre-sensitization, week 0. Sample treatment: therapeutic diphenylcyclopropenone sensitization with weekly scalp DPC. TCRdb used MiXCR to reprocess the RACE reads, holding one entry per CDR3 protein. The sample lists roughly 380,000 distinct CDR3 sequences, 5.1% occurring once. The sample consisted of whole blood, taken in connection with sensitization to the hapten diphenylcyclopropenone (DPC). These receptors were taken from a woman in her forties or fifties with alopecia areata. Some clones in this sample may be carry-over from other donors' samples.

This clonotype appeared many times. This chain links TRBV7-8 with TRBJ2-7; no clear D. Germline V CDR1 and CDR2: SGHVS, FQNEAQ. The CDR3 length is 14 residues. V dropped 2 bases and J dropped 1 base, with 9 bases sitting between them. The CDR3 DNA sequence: TGTGCCAGCAGCTTACTTGACGGATCCTACGAGCAGTACTTC. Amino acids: CASSLLDGSYEQYF.

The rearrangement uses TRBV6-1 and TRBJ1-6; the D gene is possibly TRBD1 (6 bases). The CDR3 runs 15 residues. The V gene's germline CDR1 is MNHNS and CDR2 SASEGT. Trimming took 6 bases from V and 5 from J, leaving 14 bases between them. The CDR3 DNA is TGTGCCAGCAGAGCGGCAGGACAGAATAATTCACCCCTCCACTTT. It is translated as CASRAAGQNNSPLHF.

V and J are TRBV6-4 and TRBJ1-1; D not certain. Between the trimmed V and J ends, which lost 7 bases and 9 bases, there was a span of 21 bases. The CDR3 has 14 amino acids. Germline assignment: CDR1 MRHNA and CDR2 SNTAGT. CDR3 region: CASTRALSSLQAFF. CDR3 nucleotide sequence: TGTGCCAGCACCCGGGCCCTAAGCAGTCTACAAGCTTTCTTT.

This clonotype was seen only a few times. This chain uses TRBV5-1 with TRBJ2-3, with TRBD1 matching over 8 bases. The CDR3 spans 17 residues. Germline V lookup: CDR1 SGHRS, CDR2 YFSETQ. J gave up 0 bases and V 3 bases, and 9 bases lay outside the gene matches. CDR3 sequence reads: CASSSGTGPSSTDTQYF. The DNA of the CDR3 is TGCGCCAGCAGCTCCGGGACAGGACCCTCTAGCACAGATACGCAGTATTTT.

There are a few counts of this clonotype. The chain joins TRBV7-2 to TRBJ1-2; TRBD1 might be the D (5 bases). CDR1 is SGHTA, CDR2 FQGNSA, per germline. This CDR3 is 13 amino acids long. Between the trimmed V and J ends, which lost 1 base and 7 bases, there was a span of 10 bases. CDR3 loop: CASSLVRGGGYTF. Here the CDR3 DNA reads TGTGCCAGCAGCTTAGTGAGGGGAGGTGGCTACACCTTC.

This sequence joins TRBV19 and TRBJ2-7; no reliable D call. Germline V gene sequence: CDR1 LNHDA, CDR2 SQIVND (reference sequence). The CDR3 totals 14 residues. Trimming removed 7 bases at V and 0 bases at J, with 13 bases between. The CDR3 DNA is TGTGCCAGTAAGACCTCCTTAGGCTCCTACGAGCAGTACTTC. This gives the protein CASKTSLGSYEQYF.

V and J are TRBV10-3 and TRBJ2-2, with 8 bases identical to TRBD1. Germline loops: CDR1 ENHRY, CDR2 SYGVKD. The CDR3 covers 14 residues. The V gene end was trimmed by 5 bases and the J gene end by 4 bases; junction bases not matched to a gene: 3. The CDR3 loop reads CAISQGAVTGELFF. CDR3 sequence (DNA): TGTGCCATCAGTCAGGGGGCGGTCACCGGGGAGCTGTTTTTT.

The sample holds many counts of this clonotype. CDR3 residues: CASSEAETQYF. In DNA form, the CDR3 reads TGTGCCAGCAGTGAAGCAGAGACCCAGTACTTC. This chain links TRBV25-1 with TRBJ2-5; D is unclear. This CDR3 comprises 11 residues. Per the germline V gene, CDR1 is MGHDK and CDR2 is SYGVNS. With 2 bases removed from V and 4 bases from J, the gap between germline ends came to 2 bases.

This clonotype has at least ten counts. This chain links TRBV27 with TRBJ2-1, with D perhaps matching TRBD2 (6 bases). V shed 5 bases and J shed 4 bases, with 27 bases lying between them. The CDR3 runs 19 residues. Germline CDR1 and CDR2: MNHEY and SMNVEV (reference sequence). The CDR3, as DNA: TGTGCCAGCAGTCGGGCCCTAAGCCCGTCGCGGGGCCTATACAATGAGCAGTTCTTC. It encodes CASSRALSPSRGLYNEQFF.

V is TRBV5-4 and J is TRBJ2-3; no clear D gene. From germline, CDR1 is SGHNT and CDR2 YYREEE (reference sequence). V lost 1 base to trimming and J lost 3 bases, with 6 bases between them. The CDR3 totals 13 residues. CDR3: CASSLLLTDTQYF. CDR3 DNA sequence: TGTGCCAGCAGCTTGTTGCTGACAGATACGCAGTATTTT.

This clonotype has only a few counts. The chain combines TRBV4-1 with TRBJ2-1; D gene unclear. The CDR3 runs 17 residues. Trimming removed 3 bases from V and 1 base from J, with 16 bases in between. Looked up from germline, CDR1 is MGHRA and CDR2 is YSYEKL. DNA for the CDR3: TGCGCCAGCAGCCAGGTAGATATGGGCCTGTCCTACAATGAGCAGTTCTTC. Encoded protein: CASSQVDMGLSYNEQFF.

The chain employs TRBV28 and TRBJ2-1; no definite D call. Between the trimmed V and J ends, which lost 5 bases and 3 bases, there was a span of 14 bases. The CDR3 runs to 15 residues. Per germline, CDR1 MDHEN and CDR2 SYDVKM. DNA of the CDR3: TGTGCCAGCAGTCGCAGACTGGAAAGCTACAATGAGCAGTTCTTC. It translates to CASSRRLESYNEQFF.

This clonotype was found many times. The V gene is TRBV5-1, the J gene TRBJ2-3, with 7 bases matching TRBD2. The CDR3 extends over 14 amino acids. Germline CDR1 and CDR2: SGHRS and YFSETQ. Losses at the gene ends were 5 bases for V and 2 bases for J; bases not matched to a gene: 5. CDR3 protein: CASSLAVFTDTQYF. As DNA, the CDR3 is TGCGCCAGCAGTCTAGCGGTGTTCACAGATACGCAGTATTTT.

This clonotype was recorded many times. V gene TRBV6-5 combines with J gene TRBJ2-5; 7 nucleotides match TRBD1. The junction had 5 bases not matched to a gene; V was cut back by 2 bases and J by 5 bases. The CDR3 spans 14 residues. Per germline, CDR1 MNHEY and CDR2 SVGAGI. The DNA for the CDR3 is TGTGCCAGCAGTTACGGCGACAGGGTTGAGACCCAGTACTTC. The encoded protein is CASSYGDRVETQYF.

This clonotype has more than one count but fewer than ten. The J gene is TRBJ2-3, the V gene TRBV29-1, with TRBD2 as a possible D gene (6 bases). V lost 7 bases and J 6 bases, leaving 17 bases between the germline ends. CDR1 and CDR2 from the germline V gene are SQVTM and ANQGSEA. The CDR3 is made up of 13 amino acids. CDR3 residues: CSAPPAGSDTQYF. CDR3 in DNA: TGCAGCGCCCCTCCGGCGGGGTCCGATACGCAGTATTTT.

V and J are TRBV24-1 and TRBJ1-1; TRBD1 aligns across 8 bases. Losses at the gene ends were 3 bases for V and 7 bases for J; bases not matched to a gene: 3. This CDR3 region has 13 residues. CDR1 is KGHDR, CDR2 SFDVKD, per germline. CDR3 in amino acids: CATSDPGQGEAFF. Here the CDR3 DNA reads TGTGCCACCAGTGATCCCGGACAGGGTGAAGCTTTCTTT.

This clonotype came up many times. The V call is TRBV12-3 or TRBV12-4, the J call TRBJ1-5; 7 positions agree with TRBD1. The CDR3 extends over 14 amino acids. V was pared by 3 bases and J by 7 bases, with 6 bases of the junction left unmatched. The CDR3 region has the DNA TGTGCCAGCAGTTTCCGACAGGGATTACAGCCCCAGCATTTT. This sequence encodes CASSFRQGLQPQHF.